The source of this T cell receptor (beta chain) is a study of cytotoxic CD8 clonotypes in ibrutinib-treated CLL. Findings of the study overall: Before falling back toward baseline at progression, clonality had risen at the time of ibrutinib response.

CDR3 length: 14 amino acids. V lost 6 bases and J 4 bases, leaving 12 bases between the germline ends. Germline CDR1 and CDR2: ENHRY and SYGVKD. Of note for this clone: The antigen remains unidentified.

Data came from immunoSEQ multiplex PCR; TCRdb stores just in-frame clones and leaves some out. This sample has 250,000 to 350,000 clones, with more than 70% found just once. This clonotype originated in a human donor with chronic lymphocytic leukemia. The chain recombines TRBV10-3 with TRBJ2-2; perhaps D is TRBD1 or TRBD2 (6 bases each). The sequences come from PBMCs, collected at disease progression, from a patient treated with ibrutinib. CDR3 loop: CAISIGGPTGELFF. CDR3 coding DNA: TGTGCCATCAGCATTGGGGGGCCCACCGGGGAGCTGTTTTTT.